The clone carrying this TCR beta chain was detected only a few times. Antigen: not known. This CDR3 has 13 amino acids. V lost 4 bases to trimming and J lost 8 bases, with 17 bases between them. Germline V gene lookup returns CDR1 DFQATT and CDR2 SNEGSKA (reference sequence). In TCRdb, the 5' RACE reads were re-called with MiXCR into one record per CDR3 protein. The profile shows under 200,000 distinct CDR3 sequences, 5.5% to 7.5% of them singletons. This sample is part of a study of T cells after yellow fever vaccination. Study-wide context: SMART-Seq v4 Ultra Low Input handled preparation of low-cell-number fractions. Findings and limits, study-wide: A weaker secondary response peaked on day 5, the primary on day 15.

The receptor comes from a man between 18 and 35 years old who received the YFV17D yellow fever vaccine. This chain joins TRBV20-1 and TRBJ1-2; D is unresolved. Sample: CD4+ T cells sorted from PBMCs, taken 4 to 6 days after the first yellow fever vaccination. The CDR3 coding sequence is TGCAGTGCTATAAACCAAAACCAGGAGGGCTACACCTTC. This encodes CSAINQNQEGYTF.